These 24 T cell receptor beta chains came from one sample sequenced in a study of CD8+ T cells in alopecia areata. cDNA serving as the sequencing template came from extracted, reverse transcribed RNA. Clones were sequenced by immunoSEQ multiplex PCR, and TCRdb holds only the in-frame ones, with some missing. The repertoire holds approximately 65,000 clones, with roughly 44% as singletons. Sequences were derived from CD8+ T cells sorted from blood, sampled at week 0. Receptors were obtained from a human donor with alopecia areata.

The chain joins TRBV6-4 to TRBJ2-4, with D perhaps given as TRBD1 or TRBD2 (5 bases each). The CDR3 is 16 amino acids. The V gene's germline CDR1 is MRHNA and CDR2 SNTAGT. V was pared by 7 bases and J by 0 bases, with 16 bases between. The CDR3 is CASIGVDSLAKNIQYF. CDR3 nucleotides: TGTGCCAGCATCGGGGTTGACAGTCTAGCCAAAAACATTCAGTACTTC.

This clone was observed once. The chain has TRBV25-1 and TRBJ1-2; D gene uncertain. The length of the CDR3 is 15 residues. Trimming left V 2 bases short and J 8 bases short, with 18 bases between. Germline V gene sequence: CDR1 MGHDK, CDR2 SYGVNS. DNA for the CDR3: TGTGCCAGCAGTGAAAGACGACTGCGGGCGGACGGCTACACCTTC. It is translated as CASSERRLRADGYTF.

The chain joins TRBV20-1 to TRBJ2-1; D gene uncertain. Germline lookup yields CDR1 DFQATT and CDR2 SNEGSKA (reference sequence). V was clipped by 2 bases and J by 4 bases, with 3 bases between them. This CDR3 has 11 residues. In nucleotides, the CDR3 is TGCAGTGCTAGATTGTACAATGAGCAGTTCTTC. This sequence encodes CSARLYNEQFF.

The V call is TRBV11-1, the J call TRBJ2-7, with D perhaps assigned TRBD1 or TRBD2 (5 bases each). V gave up 7 bases and J gave up 2 bases, with 18 bases separating them. This CDR3 contains 15 residues. Germline V gives CDR1 SGHAT, CDR2 FQDESV (reference sequence). The CDR3 is CASTYARGEPYEQYF. DNA of the CDR3: TGTGCCAGCACTTACGCCAGAGGGGAGCCCTACGAGCAGTACTTC.

V gene TRBV25-1 combines with J gene TRBJ2-2; the match to TRBD2 covers 10 bases. Germline CDR1 is MGHDK and CDR2 is SYGVNS. The CDR3 runs 15 residues. With 6 bases clipped from V and 1 base from J, the junction kept 2 bases outside the gene matches. The CDR3 sequence: CASSRLAGNTGELFF. The CDR3 DNA sequence: TGTGCCAGCAGCCGACTAGCGGGGAACACCGGGGAGCTGTTTTTT.

This clone has a count of ten or more. With a far larger clone one base away, a read error is the likely cause. Other DNA sequences from this sample encode an identical CDR3 as well. The chain combines TRBV7-9 with TRBJ2-1, with TRBD2 as a possible D gene (5 bases). This CDR3 is 13 amino acids long. With 5 bases removed from V and 6 bases from J, the gap between germline ends came to 11 bases. Germline values: CDR1 SEHNR, CDR2 FQNEAQ (reference sequence). In DNA, the CDR3 is TGTGCCAGCAGCCAAGAGGGTTCCAATGAGCAGTTCTTC. Protein sequence: CASSQEGSNEQFF. The whole variable domain, filled in from reference TRBV7-9 and TRBJ2-1, reads DTGVSQNPRHKITKRGQNVTFRCDPISEHNRLYWYRQTLGQGPEFLTYFQNEAQLEKSRLLSDRFSAERPKGSFSTLEIQRTEQGDSAMYLCASSQEGSNEQFFGPGTRLTVL.

The chain links TRBV7-2 to TRBJ2-3; D uncertain. The V end lost 4 bases, the J end lost 0 bases, and 11 bases lay between the germline ends. The CDR3 sequence is 15 residues long. Per germline, CDR1 SGHTA and CDR2 FQGNSA. The CDR3 region is CASSWSVYSTDTQYF. CDR3 sequence (DNA): TGTGCCAGCAGCTGGAGCGTATATAGCACAGATACGCAGTATTTT.

The rearrangement uses TRBV19 and TRBJ1-1, with unresolved D. Looked up from germline, CDR1 is LNHDA and CDR2 is SQIVND (reference sequence). This CDR3 is built from 12 residues. Trimming stripped 8 bases from V and 2 bases from J, with 9 bases between. The CDR3 reads CASGGPNTEAFF. The CDR3 DNA is TGTGCCAGTGGTGGACCAAACACTGAAGCTTTCTTT.

This clone was found once. This sequence joins TRBV29-1 and TRBJ2-7; 8 bases fit TRBD2. Germline V CDR1 and CDR2: SQVTM, ANQGSEA. The ends lost 6 bases at V and 0 bases at J; junction bases unmatched: 28. The CDR3 loop spans 21 amino acids. Written as DNA, the CDR3 is TGCAGCGTGGGCCCGGGACTAGTGATCGGGACCAACGGGGAAAACTCCTACGAGCAGTACTTC. It translates to CSVGPGLVIGTNGENSYEQYF.

This chain connects TRBV27 to TRBJ2-5; D is uncertain. Per the germline V gene, CDR1 is MNHEY and CDR2 is SMNVEV (reference sequence). V lost 0 bases to trimming and J lost 4 bases, with 18 bases between them. The CDR3 is made up of 17 amino acids. CDR3 region: CASSLSPSRLSGETQYF. The CDR3 DNA follows: TGTGCCAGCAGTTTATCACCGTCCCGCCTTTCAGGAGAGACCCAGTACTTC.

The chain has TRBV11-2 and TRBJ2-3; D gene ambiguous. Germline V gene sequence: CDR1 SGHAT, CDR2 FQNNGV. The CDR3 is made up of 15 amino acids. V was pared by 5 bases and J by 6 bases, with 18 bases between. Here the CDR3 reads CASSSYVDQSDTQYF. The CDR3 DNA sequence: TGTGCCAGCAGCAGCTACGTGGACCAGAGTGATACGCAGTATTTT.

V and J are TRBV29-1 and TRBJ2-5, with unresolved D. The CDR3 runs to 14 residues. Germline lookup yields CDR1 SQVTM and CDR2 ANQGSEA. V was clipped by 0 bases and J by 1 base, with 9 bases between them. The CDR3 loop reads CSVEDRTSQETQYF. CDR3 DNA: TGCAGCGTTGAAGATCGTACAAGCCAAGAGACCCAGTACTTC.

This clone was seen just once. This chain links TRBV7-9 with TRBJ2-7, with D hard to call. CDR3 length: 13 residues. Germline values: CDR1 SEHNR, CDR2 FQNEAQ (reference sequence). V shed 5 bases and J shed 3 bases, with 11 bases lying between them. As DNA, the CDR3 is TGTGCCAGCAGCCCACCACACCTCTACGAGCAGTACTTC. The encoded protein is CASSPPHLYEQYF.

This clone has ten or more counts. The chain is built from TRBV18 and TRBJ2-3, with TRBD2 as a possible D gene (5 bases). Trimming took off 6 bases at V and 7 bases at J, with 8 bases between the two ends. CDR1 and CDR2 (germline): KGHSH, LQKENI. This CDR3 has 11 residues. In DNA form, the CDR3 reads TGTGCCAGCTCCGGGGATTATACGCAGTATTTT. Protein sequence: CASSGDYTQYF.

The chain is built from TRBV9 and TRBJ2-1; TRBD2 aligns across 7 bases. Losses at the gene ends were 3 bases for V and 8 bases for J; bases not matched to a gene: 17. The CDR3 loop spans 17 amino acids. In germline, CDR1 is SGDLS, CDR2 YYNGEE. The CDR3, as DNA: TGTGCCAGCAGCGAGAGCCCAGATAAACTAGCGAGGGATGAGCAGTTCTTC. It encodes CASSESPDKLARDEQFF.

This chain joins TRBV30 and TRBJ2-1; D unresolved. Germline-derived CDR1 and CDR2 are GTSNPN and SVGIG (reference sequence). The CDR3 covers 14 residues. V gave up 0 bases and J gave up 2 bases, with 8 bases separating them. Written as DNA, the CDR3 is TGTGCCTGGAGTGTGGGGATCACCTACAATGAGCAGTTCTTC. It codes for CAWSVGITYNEQFF.

The genes are TRBV27 and TRBJ2-5, with TRBD1 as a possible D gene (6 bases). The CDR3 loop spans 16 amino acids. CDR1 MNHEY and CDR2 SMNVEV come from the germline V gene (reference sequence). Between the trimmed V and J ends, which lost 5 bases and 6 bases, there was a span of 22 bases. The CDR3 DNA is TGTGCCAGCAGTCCCCAGGGGTTCGTCGGTGGGAAGACCCAGTACTTC. Amino acids: CASSPQGFVGGKTQYF.

This clone was recorded at least ten times. This sequence joins TRBV11-2 and TRBJ2-7; a possible D gene is TRBD2 (5 bases). Germline CDR1 is SGHAT and CDR2 is FQNNGV. The CDR3 consists of 14 residues. Between the trimmed V and J ends, which lost 3 bases and 1 base, there was a span of 10 bases. CDR3 in DNA: TGTGCCAGCAGCTTCAGCGGACCTTCCTACGAGCAGTACTTC. Translating gives CASSFSGPSYEQYF. The variable domain in full, with the rest retrieved from reference TRBV11-2 and TRBJ2-7, is EAGVAQSPRYKIIEKRQSVAFWCNPISGHATLYWYQQILGQGPKLLIQFQNNGVVDDSQLPKDRFSAERLKGVDSTLKIQPAKLEDSAVYLCASSFSGPSYEQYFGPGTRLTVT.

The V call is TRBV7-9, the J call TRBJ1-4; D may be TRBD1 (6 bases). The CDR3 length is 16 residues. V gave up 0 bases and J gave up 3 bases, with 11 bases separating them. Germline V gives CDR1 SEHNR, CDR2 FQNEAQ (reference sequence). DNA for the CDR3: TGTGCCAGCAGCTTAGCGGGGGGGCGCGCTAATGAAAAACTGTTTTTT. This gives the protein CASSLAGGRANEKLFF.

This chain uses TRBV4-3 with TRBJ2-7, with D unresolved. Germline V gene sequence: CDR1 LGHNA, CDR2 YSLEER. This CDR3 is 15 amino acids long. V was shortened by 0 bases and J by 3 bases, with 12 bases between the two germline ends. CDR3 region: CASSQETSLVYEQYF. The DNA of the CDR3 is TGCGCCAGCAGCCAAGAAACATCTCTAGTCTACGAGCAGTACTTC.

The chain carries TRBV29-1 and TRBJ2-7; TRBD2 is a possible D gene (6 bases). CDR1 and CDR2 from the germline V gene are SQVTM and ANQGSEA. The CDR3 spans 13 residues. V lost 0 bases and J lost 2, with 8 bases in between. The CDR3 DNA reads as TGCAGCGTTGAAGATCCGGGGGCCTACGAGCAGTACTTC. Translating gives CSVEDPGAYEQYF.

The rearrangement links TRBV2 to TRBJ2-1; no firm D call. CDR3 length: 10 amino acids. Looked up from germline, CDR1 is SNHLY and CDR2 is FYNNEI. Trimming removed 7 bases from V and 8 bases from J, with 6 bases in between. CDR3 nucleotides: TGTGCCAGCATTACTTATGAGCAGTTCTTC. It encodes CASITYEQFF.

Only one count was recorded for this clone. The chain has TRBV7-6 and TRBJ2-7; tentatively, D is TRBD2 (5 bases). V lost 1 base and J 9 bases, leaving 16 bases between the germline ends. The CDR3 is 14 residues long. CDR1 and CDR2 from the germline V gene are SGHVS and FNYEAQ. CDR3 in amino acids: CASSLGGEKIGQYF. DNA of the CDR3: TGTGCCAGCAGCTTAGGTGGGGAGAAGATCGGGCAGTACTTC.

The genes are TRBV4-1 and TRBJ2-5; 10 nucleotides match TRBD1. The CDR3 has 14 residues. Germline loops: CDR1 MGHRA, CDR2 YSYEKL. The J segment lost 5 bases and the V segment lost 1 base, leaving 1 base of the junction unmatched. CDR3 nucleotide sequence: TGCGCCAGCAGCCAAGTGGGACAGGGGGAGACCCAGTACTTC. Translating gives CASSQVGQGETQYF.